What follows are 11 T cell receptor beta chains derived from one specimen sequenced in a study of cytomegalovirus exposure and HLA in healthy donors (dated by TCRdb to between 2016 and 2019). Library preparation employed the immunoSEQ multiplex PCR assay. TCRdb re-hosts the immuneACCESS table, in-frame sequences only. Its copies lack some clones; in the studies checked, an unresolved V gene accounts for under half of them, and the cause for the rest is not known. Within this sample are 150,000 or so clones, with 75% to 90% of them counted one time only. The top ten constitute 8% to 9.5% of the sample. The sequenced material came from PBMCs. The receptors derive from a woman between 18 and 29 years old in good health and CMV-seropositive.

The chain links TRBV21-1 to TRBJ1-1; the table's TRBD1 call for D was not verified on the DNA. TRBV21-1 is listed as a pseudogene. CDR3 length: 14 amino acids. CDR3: CASSRGAKNTEAFF. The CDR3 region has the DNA TGTGCCAGCAGCCGTGGGGCTAAGAACACTGAAGCTTTCTTT.

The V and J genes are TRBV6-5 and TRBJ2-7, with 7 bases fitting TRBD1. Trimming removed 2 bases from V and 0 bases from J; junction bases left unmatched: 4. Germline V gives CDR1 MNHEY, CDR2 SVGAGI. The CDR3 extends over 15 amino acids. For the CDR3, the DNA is TGTGCCAGCAGTTACGGACAGGCTGACTCCTACGAGCAGTACTTC. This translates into CASSYGQADSYEQYF.

CDR3: CASSLGGSNQPQHF. CDR3 nucleotides: TGCGCCAGCAGCCTAGGGGGTAGCAATCAGCCCCAGCATTTT. The gene calls are TRBV4-1 and TRBJ1-5; D is perhaps TRBD1 (6 bases). CDR3 length equals 14 residues. V gave up 4 bases and J gave up 0 bases, with 7 bases separating them. Germline V gene data show CDR1 as MGHRA and CDR2 as YSYEKL.

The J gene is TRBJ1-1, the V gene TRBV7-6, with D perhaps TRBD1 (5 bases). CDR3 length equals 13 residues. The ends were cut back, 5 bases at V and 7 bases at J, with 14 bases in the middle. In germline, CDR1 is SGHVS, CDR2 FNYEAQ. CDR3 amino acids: CASSPTADLEAFF. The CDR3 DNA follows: TGTGCCAGCAGCCCGACAGCCGACCTTGAAGCTTTCTTT.

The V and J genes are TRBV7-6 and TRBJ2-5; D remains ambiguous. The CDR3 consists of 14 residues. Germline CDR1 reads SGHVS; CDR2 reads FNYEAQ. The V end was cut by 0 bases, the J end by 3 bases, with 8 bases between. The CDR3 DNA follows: TGTGCCAGCAGCTTAGCACCAGGCGAAGAGACCCAGTACTTC. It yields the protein CASSLAPGEETQYF.

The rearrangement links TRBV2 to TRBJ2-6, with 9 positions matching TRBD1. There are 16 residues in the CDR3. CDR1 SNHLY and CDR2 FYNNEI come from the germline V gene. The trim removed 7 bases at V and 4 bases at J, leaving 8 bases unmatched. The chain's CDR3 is CASTKTGGAGANVLTF. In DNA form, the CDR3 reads TGTGCCAGCACCAAGACAGGGGGGGCCGGGGCCAACGTCCTGACTTTC.

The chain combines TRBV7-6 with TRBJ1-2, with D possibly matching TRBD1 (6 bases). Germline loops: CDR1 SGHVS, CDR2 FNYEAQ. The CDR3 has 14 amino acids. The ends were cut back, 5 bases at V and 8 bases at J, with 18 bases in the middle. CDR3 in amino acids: CASSPGGGVGGYTF. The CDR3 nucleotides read TGTGCCAGCAGCCCCGGAGGGGGGGTGGGAGGCTACACCTTC. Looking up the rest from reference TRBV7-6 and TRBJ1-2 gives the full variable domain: GAGVSQSPRYKVTKRGQDVALRCDPISGHVSLYWYRQALGQGPEFLTYFNYEAQQDKSGLPNDRFSAERPEGSISTLTIQRTEQRDSAMYRCASSPGGGVGGYTFGSGTRLTVV.

The CDR3 DNA follows: TGTGCCAGCAGATATAGCGGGGGGCAAGAGCAGTACTTC. This codes for CASRYSGGQEQYF. The chain employs TRBV6-5 and TRBJ2-7, with 10 bases fitting TRBD2. The CDR3 is made up of 13 amino acids. Germline CDR1 MNHEY, CDR2 SVGAGI. After removal of 6 bases from V and 7 bases from J, the junction contained 6 bases not matched to a gene.

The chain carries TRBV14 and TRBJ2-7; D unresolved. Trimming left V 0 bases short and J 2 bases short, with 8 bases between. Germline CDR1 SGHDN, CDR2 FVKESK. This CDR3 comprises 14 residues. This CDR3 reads CASSQDPDTYEQYF. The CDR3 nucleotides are TGTGCCAGCAGCCAAGATCCAGACACCTACGAGCAGTACTTC.

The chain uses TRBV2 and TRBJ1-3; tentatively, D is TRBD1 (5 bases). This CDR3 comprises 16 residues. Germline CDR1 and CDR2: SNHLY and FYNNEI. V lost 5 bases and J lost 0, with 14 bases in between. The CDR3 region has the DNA TGTGCCAGCAGTCGTGACAGACTTAACTCTGGAAACACCATATATTTT. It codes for CASSRDRLNSGNTIYF.

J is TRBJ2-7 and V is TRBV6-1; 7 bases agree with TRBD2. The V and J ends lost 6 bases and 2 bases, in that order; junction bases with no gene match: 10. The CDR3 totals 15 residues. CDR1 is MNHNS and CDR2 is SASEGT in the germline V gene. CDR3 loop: CASSLLADPTYEQYF. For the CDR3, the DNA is TGTGCCAGCAGCCTTCTAGCGGACCCGACCTACGAGCAGTACTTC.